The 10 T cell receptor beta chains reported below all come from one sample, sequenced in a study of T-cell memory formation after mild COVID-19. TCRdb re-derived calls from the 5' RACE reads in MiXCR, one entry per CDR3 protein. Here the sample spans a few hundred thousand distinct CDR3 sequences, 15% to 20% being singletons. Material: PBMCs or a T cell subset sorted from them (not recorded which). All receptors derive from a man younger than 35 who had mild COVID-19 (a few samples of this study predate the infection). Cell type and time point are not known.

V gene TRBV6-2 or TRBV6-3 combines with J gene TRBJ1-1; maybe TRBD1 (5 bases). The germline V and J ends were trimmed by 10 bases and 0 bases, with 15 bases remaining between them. Germline V gives CDR1 MNHEY, CDR2 SVGEGT. The CDR3 consists of 14 residues. The DNA for the CDR3 is TGTGCCACCGGGCGGGGCGGTATGAACACTGAAGCTTTCTTT. This sequence encodes CATGRGGMNTEAFF.

The rearrangement uses TRBV6-2 or TRBV6-3 and TRBJ2-1; D is unclear. In germline, CDR1 is MNHEY, CDR2 SVGEGT. CDR3 size: 14 residues. Trimming left V 6 bases short and J 1 base short, with 10 bases between. Here the CDR3 reads CASSSGPSYNEQFF. CDR3 DNA sequence: TGTGCCAGCAGCTCAGGCCCTTCCTACAATGAGCAGTTCTTC.

The V and J genes are TRBV20-1 and TRBJ2-5; unclear D gene. The CDR3 runs to 13 residues. The V gene lost 5 bases and the J gene lost 3 bases, with 13 bases spanning the gap. CDR1 and CDR2 (germline): DFQATT, SNEGSKA (reference sequence). The CDR3 reads CSAQLPVKETQYF. CDR3 DNA: TGCAGTGCTCAACTGCCAGTAAAAGAGACCCAGTACTTC.

This clonotype showed up many times. The chain combines TRBV5-1 with TRBJ1-1; D is possibly TRBD1 (6 bases). Germline CDR1 SGHRS, CDR2 YFSETQ. V was clipped by 1 base and J by 5 bases, with 9 bases between them. CDR3 length: 13 residues. Here the CDR3 DNA reads TGCGCCAGCAGCTTGCAGGGGCTAACTGAAGCTTTCTTT. Translated, it gives CASSLQGLTEAFF.

This clonotype was observed a handful of times. The CDR3, as DNA: TGTGCCAGCAGCGGCCCAGCGCCACGGCAGCCCCAGCATTTT. Its protein is CASSGPAPRQPQHF. The genes are TRBV6-2 or TRBV6-3 and TRBJ1-5; no reliable D call. Trimming removed 6 bases at V and 7 bases at J, with 16 bases between. CDR3 length: 14 amino acids. CDR1 MNHEY and CDR2 SVGEGT come from the germline V gene.

This clonotype was detected only a few times. This chain connects TRBV13 to TRBJ1-6; 7 bases align to TRBD1. Germline V lookup: CDR1 PRHDT, CDR2 FYEKMQ (reference sequence). This CDR3 has 17 residues. V shed 4 bases and J 7 bases; nucleotides not matched to a gene: 13. Written as DNA, the CDR3 is TGTGCCAGCAGCTCGATGACAGGGATAGGGACAAATTCACCCCTCCACTTT. Amino acids: CASSSMTGIGTNSPLHF.

The rearrangement joins TRBV9 to TRBJ2-3; no firm D call. Germline V gene sequence: CDR1 SGDLS, CDR2 YYNGEE. V was clipped by 4 bases and J by 6 bases, with 6 bases between them. This CDR3 spans 11 amino acids. The CDR3 coding sequence is TGTGCCAGCAGCAAACGCGATACGCAGTATTTT. Its protein is CASSKRDTQYF.

The sample holds many counts of this clonotype. The V call is TRBV6-2 or TRBV6-3, the J call TRBJ2-1; 8 bases line up with TRBD2. From germline, CDR1 is MNHEY and CDR2 SVGEGT. The length of the CDR3 is 15 residues. V lost 5 bases, J lost 5 bases, and 8 bases stayed unmatched. CDR3 DNA: TGTGCCAGCAGTCCGTCGGGAGGGGTAAACAATGAGCAGTTCTTC. Its translation is CASSPSGGVNNEQFF.

This chain links TRBV11-2 with TRBJ2-1, with 9 nucleotides matching TRBD2. CDR1 is SGHAT and CDR2 is FQNNGV in the germline V gene. CDR3 length equals 15 residues. Losses at the gene ends were 6 bases for V and 1 base for J; bases not matched to a gene: 4. As DNA, the CDR3 is TGTGCCAGCAGATCTGCGGGGGGGTCCTACAATGAGCAGTTCTTC. This translates into CASRSAGGSYNEQFF.

This clonotype was seen a few times. The chain recombines TRBV6-6 with TRBJ2-1, with D hard to call. V shed 6 bases and J shed 7 bases, with 10 bases lying between them. The CDR3 runs 12 residues. The germline V gene has CDR1 MNHNY and CDR2 SVGAGI (reference sequence). The DNA of the CDR3 is TGTGCCAGCAGCGAAGCCGGGAATGAGCAGTTCTTC. Translating it yields CASSEAGNEQFF.